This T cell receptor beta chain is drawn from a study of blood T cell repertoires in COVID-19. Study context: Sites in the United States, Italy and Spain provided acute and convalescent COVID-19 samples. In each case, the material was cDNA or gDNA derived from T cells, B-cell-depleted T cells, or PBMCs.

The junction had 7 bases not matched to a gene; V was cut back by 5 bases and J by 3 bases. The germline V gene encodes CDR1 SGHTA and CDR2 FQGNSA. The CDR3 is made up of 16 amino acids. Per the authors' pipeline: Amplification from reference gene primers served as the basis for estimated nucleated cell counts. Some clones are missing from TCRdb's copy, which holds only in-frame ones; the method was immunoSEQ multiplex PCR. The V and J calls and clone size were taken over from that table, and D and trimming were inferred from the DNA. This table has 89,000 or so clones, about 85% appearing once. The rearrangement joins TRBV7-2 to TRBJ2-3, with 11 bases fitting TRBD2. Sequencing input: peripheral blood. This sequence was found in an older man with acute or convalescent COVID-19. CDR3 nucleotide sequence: TGTGCCAGCAGCCACCTGCTAGCGGGAGGAACAGATACGCAGTATTTT. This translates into CASSHLLAGGTDTQYF.